The 30 T cell receptor beta chains presented below share a single source sample, sequenced in a study of blood T cell repertoires in COVID-19 (dated by TCRdb to the early 2020s). The protocol used for the library was the immunoSEQ multiplex PCR assay. Not all clones reach the TCRdb copy of this immuneACCESS table, which keeps in-frame sequences only. Checked studies attribute under half of the gap to unresolved V genes and leave the rest unexplained. The sample records under 450,000 clones, 80% to 95% of which are singletons. The biggest ten clones account for 0.7% to 0.95% of the sample. Source material: PBMCs or T cells enriched from blood (not recorded which). These receptors came from a woman between 35 and 50 years old who had been exposed to COVID-19.

This clone was picked up one time. This sequence joins TRBV6-5 and TRBJ1-3, with TRBD1 identical over 10 bases. Per the germline V gene, CDR1 is MNHEY and CDR2 is SVGAGI. Trimming cost V 7 bases and J 6 bases; bases outside gene matches: 6. CDR3 length: 14 residues. In nucleotides, the CDR3 is TGTGCCAGCAAGACCGGGACAGGGGAAAACACCATATATTTT. Encoded protein: CASKTGTGENTIYF.

The rearrangement links TRBV12-3 or TRBV12-4 to TRBJ1-2; 10 positions agree with TRBD1. The ends lost 6 bases at V and 8 bases at J; junction bases unmatched: 6. There are 13 residues in the CDR3. CDR3: CASSRQGARGYTF. The CDR3 nucleotides read TGTGCCAGCAGCCGACAGGGGGCGCGAGGCTACACCTTC.

As DNA, the CDR3 is TGTGCCTGGACTAGCGATGGAGATACGCAGTATTTT. Protein sequence: CAWTSDGDTQYF. The chain recombines TRBV30 with TRBJ2-3, with a weak D call TRBD2 (6 bases). Germline V gene sequence: CDR1 GTSNPN, CDR2 SVGIG (reference sequence). This CDR3 contains 12 residues. Trimming removed 4 bases from V and 5 bases from J, with 10 bases in between.

The chain carries TRBV5-1 and TRBJ1-1; the D gene is possibly TRBD1 (5 bases). The CDR3 covers 14 residues. V lost 3 bases and J lost 5, with 14 bases in between. In germline, CDR1 is SGHRS, CDR2 YFSETQ. The CDR3 is CASSSGPGGTEAFF. The CDR3 region has the DNA TGCGCCAGCAGCTCCGGACCCGGGGGAACTGAAGCTTTCTTT.

The J gene is TRBJ2-2, the V gene TRBV6-5; D is undetermined. Germline V gene sequence: CDR1 MNHEY, CDR2 SVGAGI. The V end lost 0 bases, the J end lost 6 bases, and 5 bases lay between the germline ends. The CDR3 sequence is 13 residues long. The CDR3 reads CASSYSYSGELFF. In DNA, the CDR3 is TGTGCCAGCAGTTACTCGTACTCCGGGGAGCTGTTTTTT.

The gene calls are TRBV11-3 and TRBJ1-3; perhaps TRBD1 as D (6 bases). Germline CDR1 and CDR2: SGHNT and YENEEA. The V gene lost 3 bases and the J gene lost 4 bases, with 16 bases spanning the gap. This CDR3 is 16 amino acids long. CDR3 residues: CASSFQDRSGGNTIYF. The CDR3 DNA reads TGTGCCAGCAGCTTTCAAGACAGGAGTGGGGGAAACACCATATATTTT.

This chain links TRBV27 with TRBJ2-2; 7 bases are shared with TRBD1. In germline, CDR1 is MNHEY, CDR2 SMNVEV (reference sequence). The V gene end was trimmed by 6 bases and the J gene end by 6 bases; junction bases not matched to a gene: 7. This CDR3 contains 14 residues. The CDR3 nucleotides read TGTGCCAGCAGGCCACAGGGGAAGGCCGGGGAGCTGTTTTTT. Translating it yields CASRPQGKAGELFF.

The rearrangement uses TRBV6-5 and TRBJ2-1; maybe TRBD2 (6 bases). With 2 bases removed from V and 4 bases from J, the gap between germline ends came to 9 bases. Germline values: CDR1 MNHEY, CDR2 SVGAGI. The CDR3 is made up of 14 amino acids. CDR3 in DNA: TGTGCCAGCAGTTACGTGGGGGGATACAATGAGCAGTTCTTC. Translation: CASSYVGGYNEQFF.

The chain joins TRBV5-4 to TRBJ1-2; D is undetermined. With 4 bases removed from V and 2 bases from J, the gap between germline ends came to 12 bases. The CDR3 is 14 amino acids. The germline gives CDR1 SGHNT, CDR2 YYREEE (reference sequence). CDR3 in DNA: TGTGCCAGCAGCCCTGAACCTACCAACTATGGCTACACCTTC. Translated: CASSPEPTNYGYTF.

V gene TRBV6-5 combines with J gene TRBJ1-2, with a possible D match to TRBD1 (6 bases). V dropped 0 bases and J dropped 6 bases, with 11 bases sitting between them. This CDR3 is built from 14 residues. Germline V gives CDR1 MNHEY, CDR2 SVGAGI. CDR3 sequence reads: CASSYSNRAHGYTF. Here the CDR3 DNA reads TGTGCCAGCAGTTACTCGAACAGGGCCCATGGCTACACCTTC.

The chain joins TRBV27 to TRBJ2-5; weak D call: TRBD1 (5 bases). The CDR3 consists of 13 residues. With 3 bases removed from V and 11 bases from J, the gap between germline ends came to 16 bases. Germline V gene data show CDR1 as MNHEY and CDR2 as SMNVEV (reference sequence). CDR3 in DNA: TGTGCCAGCAGTTTCGGCCGCGACAGATCTCAGTACTTC. Its protein product is CASSFGRDRSQYF.

This chain connects TRBV25-1 to TRBJ2-1, with D perhaps matching TRBD1 (6 bases). The V and J ends lost 0 bases and 7 bases respectively, with 7 bases between them. From germline, CDR1 is MGHDK and CDR2 SYGVNS. The CDR3 length is 13 residues. The CDR3 sequence is CASSEYQGNEQFF. CDR3 DNA sequence: TGTGCCAGCAGTGAATATCAGGGGAATGAGCAGTTCTTC.

The chain has TRBV5-1 and TRBJ1-2, with 9 nucleotides matching TRBD1. The CDR3 contains 15 residues. Looked up from germline, CDR1 is SGHRS and CDR2 is YFSETQ. Trimming took 4 bases from V and 4 from J; bases not matched to a gene: 8. This CDR3 reads CASSPDRGGAYGYTF. The CDR3 nucleotides read TGCGCCAGCAGCCCTGACAGGGGGGGCGCCTATGGCTACACCTTC.

The chain carries TRBV29-1 and TRBJ2-3; TRBD1 matches at 9 bases. V was pared by 7 bases and J by 3 bases, with 11 bases of the junction left unmatched. Germline V gene lookup returns CDR1 SQVTM and CDR2 ANQGSEA. The CDR3 is 15 residues long. CDR3 bases: TGCAGCGCTCCCCTCCGGACAGGGGTAACAGATACGCAGTATTTT. Its translation: CSAPLRTGVTDTQYF.

This chain joins TRBV6-5 and TRBJ2-2; 10 nucleotides line up with TRBD2. The CDR3 is 14 amino acids. CDR1 and CDR2 from the germline V gene are MNHEY and SVGAGI. The J segment lost 3 bases and the V segment lost 8 bases, leaving 3 bases of the junction unmatched. CDR3 amino acids: CASQSGRDTGELFF. DNA of the CDR3: TGTGCCAGCCAAAGCGGGAGGGACACCGGGGAGCTGTTTTTT.

The chain combines TRBV27 with TRBJ1-1; D is possibly TRBD1 (5 bases). Per the germline V gene, CDR1 is MNHEY and CDR2 is SMNVEV (reference sequence). CDR3 size: 14 residues. V was pared by 6 bases and J by 6 bases, with 17 bases between. DNA of the CDR3: TGTGCCAGCAGGCCGGGACTTTCCACGGCTGAAGCTTTCTTT. This gives the protein CASRPGLSTAEAFF.

This sequence joins TRBV24-1 and TRBJ1-1, with a weak D call TRBD1 (5 bases). The CDR3 is 16 amino acids. The V gene lost 3 bases and the J gene lost 1 base, with 14 bases spanning the gap. The germline CDR1 and CDR2 sequences are KGHDR and SFDVKD. The CDR3 DNA reads as TGTGCCACCAGTGATAGACAAGGGGCGGCGAACACTGAAGCTTTCTTT. Protein product: CATSDRQGAANTEAFF.

The V call is TRBV19, the J call TRBJ1-2; D possibly corresponds to TRBD1 (6 bases). The CDR3 consists of 16 residues. CDR1 and CDR2 from the germline V gene are LNHDA and SQIVND (reference sequence). Trimming left V 3 bases short and J 4 bases short, with 18 bases between. DNA of the CDR3: TGTGCCAGTAGTATCTCGGGGACACGAACTGGCTATGGCTACACCTTC. Protein: CASSISGTRTGYGYTF. The variable domain in full, completed from reference TRBV19 and TRBJ1-2, reads DGGITQSPKYLFRKEGQNVTLSCEQNLNHDAMYWYRQDPGQGLRLIYYSQIVNDFQKGDIAEGYSVSREKKESFPLTVTSAQKNPTAFYLCASSISGTRTGYGYTFGSGTRLTVV.

The gene calls are TRBV5-4 and TRBJ2-7; the match to TRBD2 covers 7 bases. CDR1 SGHNT and CDR2 YYREEE come from the germline V gene (reference sequence). The CDR3 is 15 residues long. The V segment lost 3 bases and the J segment 0 bases; nucleotides outside the gene matches: 6. For the CDR3, the DNA is TGTGCCAGCAGCTGGGGACTAACCAGCTCCTACGAGCAGTACTTC. Translating gives CASSWGLTSSYEQYF.

The chain combines TRBV5-1 with TRBJ1-2, with D perhaps TRBD1 (5 bases). With 4 bases removed from V and 0 bases from J, the gap between germline ends came to 19 bases. From germline, CDR1 is SGHRS and CDR2 YFSETQ. CDR3 length: 17 residues. For the CDR3, the DNA is TGCGCCAGCAGCCTGAACCCCCCAGGGACTGCTAACTATGGCTACACCTTC. Its protein product is CASSLNPPGTANYGYTF.

The V gene is TRBV19, the J gene TRBJ1-1; 10 bases are a match to TRBD1. There are 16 residues in the CDR3. The V and J ends lost 6 bases and 1 base, in that order; junction bases with no gene match: 8. The germline gives CDR1 LNHDA, CDR2 SQIVND (reference sequence). CDR3 sequence: CASSPDRGRRNTEAFF. CDR3 nucleotides: TGTGCCAGTAGCCCCGACAGGGGGCGGCGGAACACTGAAGCTTTCTTT.

This clone was seen a single time. The rearrangement uses TRBV19 and TRBJ1-2; D gene ambiguous. V was clipped by 6 bases and J by 8 bases, with 16 bases between them. Per germline, CDR1 LNHDA and CDR2 SQIVND (reference sequence). CDR3 size: 13 residues. The CDR3 region has the DNA TGTGCCAGTAGCCCTATCTCGGGTAAAGGCTACACCTTC. The encoded protein is CASSPISGKGYTF.

The chain carries TRBV6-5 and TRBJ2-7, with D uncertain. The CDR3 covers 15 residues. Trimming pared 2 bases from V and 1 base from J, leaving 12 bases between. The V gene's germline CDR1 is MNHEY and CDR2 SVGAGI. The CDR3 reads CASSYQAVSSYEQYF. CDR3 coding DNA: TGTGCCAGCAGTTACCAGGCAGTCTCGTCCTACGAGCAGTACTTC.

V usage is TRBV19 and J usage is TRBJ1-6; no definite D call. Germline CDR1 LNHDA, CDR2 SQIVND (reference sequence). The length of the CDR3 is 12 residues. With 6 bases removed from V and 7 bases from J, the gap between germline ends came to 7 bases. Here the CDR3 reads CASSRENSPLHF. The CDR3, as DNA: TGTGCCAGTAGCCGGGAAAATTCACCCCTCCACTTT.

The chain has TRBV7-2 and TRBJ2-7; D ambiguous. The CDR3 extends over 15 amino acids. The V gene's germline CDR1 is SGHTA and CDR2 FQGNSA. Trimming took 5 bases from V and 2 from J, leaving 16 bases between them. This CDR3 is CASSRLGGTTYEQYF. The CDR3 DNA reads TGTGCCAGCAGCCGGCTAGGTGGCACTACCTACGAGCAGTACTTC. Together with reference TRBV7-2 and TRBJ2-7, the CDR3 gives the full variable domain: GAGVSQSPSNKVTEKGKDVELRCDPISGHTALYWYRQSLGQGLEFLIYFQGNSAPDKSGLPSDRFSAERTGGSVSTLTIQRTQQEDSAVYLCASSRLGGTTYEQYFGPGTRLTVT.

This sequence joins TRBV25-1 and TRBJ1-2; TRBD1 agrees at 7 bases. After removal of 0 bases from V and 8 bases from J, the junction contained 15 bases not matched to a gene. Germline-derived CDR1 and CDR2 are MGHDK and SYGVNS. The CDR3 totals 17 residues. CDR3 amino acids: CASSEYPTRQGVRGYTF. For the CDR3, the DNA is TGTGCCAGCAGTGAATACCCGACAAGACAGGGCGTAAGGGGCTACACCTTC.

In DNA form, the CDR3 reads TGCGCCAGCAGCTGGGGAGGAGGCTCCACAGATACGCAGTATTTT. Residues: CASSWGGGSTDTQYF. The V call is TRBV5-1, the J call TRBJ2-3; possibly TRBD2 for D (6 bases). The CDR3 sequence is 15 residues long. Trimming took 3 bases from V and 2 from J, leaving 13 bases between them. Germline V gene data show CDR1 as SGHRS and CDR2 as YFSETQ.

The chain links TRBV28 to TRBJ1-1, with 8 bases identical to TRBD1. The CDR3 is made up of 13 amino acids. Germline CDR1 and CDR2: MDHEN and SYDVKM. The V and J ends lost 6 bases and 5 bases, in that order; junction bases with no gene match: 5. Here the CDR3 DNA reads TGTGCCAGCAGGGTACAGGGGGAAACTGAAGCTTTCTTT. Translating it yields CASRVQGETEAFF.

The chain links TRBV7-3 to TRBJ2-2, with 7 positions matching TRBD1. Germline assignment: CDR1 SGHTA and CDR2 FQGTGA. The J segment lost 9 bases and the V segment lost 4 bases, leaving 11 bases of the junction unmatched. This CDR3 has 15 amino acids. For the CDR3, the DNA is TGTGCCAGCAGCTCCTATTCGACAGGGCGAAGGGAGCTGTTTTTT. Its protein product is CASSSYSTGRRELFF.

The genes are TRBV24-1 and TRBJ2-7; no firm D call. The CDR3 runs to 15 residues. Trimming took 5 bases from V and 0 from J, leaving 13 bases between them. Germline values: CDR1 KGHDR, CDR2 SFDVKD. The chain's CDR3 is CATSGWAGSSYEQYF. The CDR3 DNA reads as TGTGCCACCAGTGGTTGGGCTGGAAGCTCCTACGAGCAGTACTTC.